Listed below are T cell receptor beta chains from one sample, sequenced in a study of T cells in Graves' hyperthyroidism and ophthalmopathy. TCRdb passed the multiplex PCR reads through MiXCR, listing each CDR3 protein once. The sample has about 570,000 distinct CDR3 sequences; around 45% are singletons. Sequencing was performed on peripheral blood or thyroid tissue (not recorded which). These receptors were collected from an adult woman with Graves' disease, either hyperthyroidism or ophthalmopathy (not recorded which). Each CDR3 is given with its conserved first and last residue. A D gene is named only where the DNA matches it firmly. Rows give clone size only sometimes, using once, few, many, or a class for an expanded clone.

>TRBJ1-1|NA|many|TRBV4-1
CASSHIGQKEAFF
TGCGCCAGCAGCCACATCGGACAGAAAGAAGCTTTCTTT
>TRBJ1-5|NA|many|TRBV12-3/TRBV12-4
CASSSHGNSNQPQHF
TGTGCCAGCAGTTCCCATGGGAATAGCAATCAGCCCCAGCATTTT
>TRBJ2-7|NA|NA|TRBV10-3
CAISDRYGGWNPYEQYF
TGTGCCATCAGTGATCGCTATGGGGGTTGGAACCCCTACGAGCAGTACTTC
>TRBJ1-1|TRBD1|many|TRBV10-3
CAVGQGMNTEAFF
TGTGCCGTCGGACAGGGGATGAACACTGAAGCTTTCTTT
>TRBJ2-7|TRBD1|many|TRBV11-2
CASSPETGDYEQYF
TGTGCCAGCAGCCCAGAGACAGGGGACTACGAGCAGTACTTC
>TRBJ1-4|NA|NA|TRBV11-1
CASSFPTGANEKLFF
TGTGCCAGCAGCTTCCCGACAGGTGCTAATGAAAAACTGTTTTTT
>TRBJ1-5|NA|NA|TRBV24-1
CATGETAPEGGGNQPQHF
TGTGCCACCGGGGAGACCGCCCCCGAGGGGGGTGGCAATCAGCCCCAGCATTTT
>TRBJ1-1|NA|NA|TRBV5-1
CASSLEGQGGIGAFF
TGCGCCAGCAGCTTGGAGGGTCAGGGAGGTATCGGAGCTTTCTTT
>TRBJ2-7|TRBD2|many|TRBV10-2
CASRKREGSDEQYF
TGCGCCAGCAGGAAGCGGGAGGGCAGTGACGAGCAGTACTTC
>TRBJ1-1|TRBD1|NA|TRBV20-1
CSAVGQGYTEAFF
TGCAGTGCTGTAGGACAGGGTTATACTGAAGCTTTCTTT
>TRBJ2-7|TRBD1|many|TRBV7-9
CASSSRDSSYEQYF
TGTGCCAGCAGCTCCCGGGACAGCTCCTACGAGCAGTACTTC
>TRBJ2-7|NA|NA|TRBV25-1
CASLERWQGSYEQYF
TGTGCCAGCTTGGAGAGGTGGCAGGGCTCCTACGAGCAGTACTTC
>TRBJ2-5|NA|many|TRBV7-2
CASSFPRGTTGTVETQYF
TGTGCCAGCAGCTTCCCCAGGGGGACTACGGGAACGGTGGAGACCCAGTACTTC
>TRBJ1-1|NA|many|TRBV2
CATKGTEAFF
TGTGCCACGAAGGGCACTGAAGCTTTCTTT
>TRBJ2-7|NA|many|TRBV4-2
CASSLVEREIGYEQYF
TGTGCCAGCAGCCTAGTGGAGAGGGAAATAGGCTACGAGCAGTACTTC
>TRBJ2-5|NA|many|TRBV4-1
CASSQEESPQYF
TGCGCCAGCAGCCAAGAAGAAAGCCCCCAGTACTTC
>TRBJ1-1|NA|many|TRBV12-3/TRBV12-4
CASTSWRGTEAFF
TGTGCCAGCACCTCCTGGCGGGGCACTGAAGCTTTCTTT
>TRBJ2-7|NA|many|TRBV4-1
CASSRGGPLSYEQYF
TGCGCCAGCAGCCGGGGCGGTCCCCTCTCCTACGAGCAGTACTTC
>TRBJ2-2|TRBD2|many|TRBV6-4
CASSEGGSETGELFF
TGTGCCAGCAGTGAAGGCGGGAGTGAGACCGGGGAGCTGTTTTTT
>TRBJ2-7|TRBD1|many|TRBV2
CASRRGKDRVYEQYF
TGTGCCAGCAGGAGAGGAAAGGACAGGGTGTACGAGCAGTACTTC
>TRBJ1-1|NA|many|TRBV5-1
CASGEDSLNTEAFF
TGCGCCAGCGGCGAGGACAGCTTGAACACTGAAGCTTTCTTT
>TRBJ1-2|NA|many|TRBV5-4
CASSLEGLKGYTF
TGTGCCAGCAGCTTGGAAGGATTGAAGGGCTACACCTTC
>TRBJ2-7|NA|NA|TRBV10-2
CASSEYSFGAYEQYF
TGCGCCAGCAGTGAGTACTCCTTCGGTGCCTACGAGCAGTACTTC
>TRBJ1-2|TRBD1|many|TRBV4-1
CASSQDRQGAKGYTF
TGCGCCAGCAGCCAAGATCGGCAGGGGGCGAAAGGCTACACCTTC
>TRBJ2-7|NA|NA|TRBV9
CASSVEGASLEQYF
TGTGCCAGCAGCGTAGAAGGGGCGAGTCTGGAGCAGTACTTC
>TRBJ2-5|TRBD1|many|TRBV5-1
CASSPDRGLETQYF
TGCGCCAGCAGCCCGGACAGGGGGCTGGAGACCCAGTACTTC
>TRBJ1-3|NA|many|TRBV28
CASSLDNSSGNTIYF
TGTGCCAGCAGTCTGGACAACTCCTCTGGAAACACCATATATTTT
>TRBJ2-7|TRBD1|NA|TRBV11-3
CASSLIVGTGAYEQYF
TGTGCCAGCAGCTTGATAGTCGGGACAGGGGCCTACGAGCAGTACTTC
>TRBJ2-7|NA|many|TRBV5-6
CASSSYTQQYF
TGTGCCAGCAGCTCTTATACGCAGCAGTACTTC
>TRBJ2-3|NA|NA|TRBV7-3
CASSLGLAPDTQYF
TGTGCCAGCAGCTTAGGCCTTGCCCCAGATACGCAGTATTTT
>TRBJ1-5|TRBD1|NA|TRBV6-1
CASSPLGTGGNQPQHF
TGTGCCAGCAGCCCCCTGGGGACAGGGGGCAATCAGCCCCAGCATTTT
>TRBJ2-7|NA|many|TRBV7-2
CASTRETRMYEQYF
TGTGCCAGCACCCGTGAGACGAGAATGTACGAGCAGTACTTC
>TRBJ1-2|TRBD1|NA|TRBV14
CASSQTPRGTGEHGYTF
TGTGCCAGCAGCCAAACGCCGAGGGGGACAGGGGAACATGGCTACACCTTC
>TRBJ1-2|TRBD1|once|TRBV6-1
CASSEAHRGSYGYTF
TGTGCCAGCAGTGAAGCACACAGGGGGAGCTATGGCTACACCTTC
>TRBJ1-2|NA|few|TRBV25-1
CATRGQYGYTF
TGTGCCACCAGGGGACAATATGGCTACACCTTC
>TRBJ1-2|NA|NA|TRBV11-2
CASSQGRSSGNYGYTF
TGTGCCAGCAGCCAAGGCAGATCTAGCGGGAACTATGGCTACACCTTC
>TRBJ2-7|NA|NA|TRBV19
CASSLRAGVHEQYF
TGTGCCAGTAGTTTAAGGGCTGGGGTCCACGAGCAGTACTTC
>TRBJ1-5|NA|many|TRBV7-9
CASSLDSKTSAQHF
TGTGCCAGCAGCTTAGATTCAAAGACTTCTGCCCAGCATTTT
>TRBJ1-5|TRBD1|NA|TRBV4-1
CASSLKNGTGRVGQPQHF
TGCGCCAGCAGCCTGAAGAACGGGACAGGGAGAGTTGGGCAGCCCCAGCATTTT
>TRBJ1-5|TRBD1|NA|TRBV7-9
CASSPGLRGGETQHF
TGTGCCAGCAGTCCAGGACTCAGGGGGGGAGAGACCCAGCATTTT
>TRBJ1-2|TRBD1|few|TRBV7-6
CASSTGTGGGSGGYTF
TGTGCCAGCAGCACCGGGACAGGGGGCGGATCGGGTGGCTACACCTTC
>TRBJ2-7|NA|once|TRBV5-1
CASSLMAGSSYEQYF
TGCGCCAGCAGCTTGATGGCGGGGAGCTCCTACGAGCAGTACTTC
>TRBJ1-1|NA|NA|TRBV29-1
CSGEAGARTEAFF
TGCAGCGGTGAGGCGGGGGCGCGAACTGAAGCTTTCTTT
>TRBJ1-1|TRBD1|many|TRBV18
CASSLGTGRWAFF
TGTGCCAGCTCACTCGGGACAGGTCGGTGGGCTTTCTTT